A single sample gave rise to the 23 T cell receptor beta chains below, sequenced in a study of T cell repertoires in cytomegalovirus infection. Via MiXCR, TCRdb re-called the reads, giving one row per CDR3 protein. The data hold about 330,000 distinct CDR3 sequences, with more than 8% observed a single time. Sequencing was done on a sample of PBMCs. The receptors were sampled from a human donor in good health (CMV status not recorded). Some clones in this sample may be carry-over from other donors' samples.

The chain combines TRBV7-2 with TRBJ1-1; D is possibly TRBD1 (5 bases). Between the trimmed V and J ends, which lost 5 bases and 4 bases, there was a span of 14 bases. The CDR3 spans 14 residues. Germline V lookup: CDR1 SGHTA, CDR2 FQGNSA. CDR3 protein: CASSTGLGGTEAFF. CDR3 bases: TGTGCCAGCAGCACCGGACTGGGGGGCACTGAAGCTTTCTTT.

This clonotype has ten or more counts. The rearrangement links TRBV12-3 or TRBV12-4 to TRBJ1-1; possible D gene TRBD1, 6 bases. CDR3 length: 11 amino acids. V was cut by 4 bases and J by 10 bases, with 10 bases left in between. CDR3 bases: TGTGCCAGCAGTTATCGGGGGCTAGCTTTCTTT. Its protein product is CASSYRGLAFF.

This clonotype was recorded a few times. The chain joins TRBV6-5 to TRBJ1-6; no clear D. V was trimmed by 0 bases and J by 8 bases, leaving 11 bases between them. The CDR3 is 15 amino acids. Germline CDR1 MNHEY, CDR2 SVGAGI. The CDR3 here is CASSYSTGLYSPLHF. The CDR3 bases are TGTGCCAGCAGTTACTCGACGGGTTTATATTCACCCCTCCACTTT.

Only a few counts were recorded for this clonotype. This chain connects TRBV6-1 to TRBJ2-1; 7 bases are a match to TRBD2. Germline values: CDR1 MNHNS, CDR2 SASEGT. The CDR3 is 14 amino acids. Germline trimming cut 1 base from V and 10 bases from J; bases unmatched to any gene: 7. The CDR3, as DNA: TGTGCCAGCAGTGAAGAGGGGACTAACTTGGAGCAGTTCTTC. Translating gives CASSEEGTNLEQFF.

The sample holds many counts of this clonotype. V is TRBV7-8 and J is TRBJ2-2, with TRBD2 identical over 8 bases. This CDR3 region has 15 residues. V gave up 2 bases and J gave up 7 bases; unmatched junction bases: 6. CDR1 and CDR2 from the germline V gene are SGHVS and FQNEAQ. CDR3 coding DNA: TGTGCCAGCAGCTTACGGGAGGGCCGAAACGGGGAGCTGTTTTTT. It is translated as CASSLREGRNGELFF.

In its sample, this clonotype was seen many times. The V gene is TRBV7-2, the J gene TRBJ2-3, with D unclear. The germline V gene encodes CDR1 SGHTA and CDR2 FQGNSA. The ends were cut back, 5 bases at V and 8 bases at J, with 11 bases in the middle. CDR3 length: 12 residues. The CDR3 DNA reads TGTGCCAGCAGCATAAAGGGCGGTACGCAGTATTTT. This translates into CASSIKGGTQYF.

This clonotype was counted between two and nine times. The genes are TRBV6-5 and TRBJ1-3; perhaps TRBD1 as D (6 bases). This CDR3 has 15 amino acids. Germline values: CDR1 MNHEY, CDR2 SVGAGI. Trimming shortened V by 6 bases and J by 0 bases, and 12 bases separated the two germline ends. The CDR3: CASRRTEFSGNTIYF. Here the CDR3 DNA reads TGTGCCAGCAGGCGGACAGAATTCTCTGGAAACACCATATATTTT.

This clonotype was observed a handful of times. The chain joins TRBV15 to TRBJ2-1; maybe TRBD1 (5 bases). Trimming took off 2 bases at V and 7 bases at J, with 9 bases between the two ends. The CDR3 runs to 13 residues. CDR1 is LNHNV, CDR2 YYDKDF, per germline (reference sequence). The DNA for the CDR3 is TGTGCCACCAGCAGACCAACAGGAAATGAGCAGTTCTTC. Translation gives CATSRPTGNEQFF.

The chain joins TRBV7-3 to TRBJ2-6; tentatively, D is TRBD2 (6 bases). V was clipped by 0 bases and J by 0 bases, with 12 bases between them. CDR3 length equals 18 residues. The germline CDR1 and CDR2 sequences are SGHTA and FQGTGA. CDR3 sequence reads: CASSLTPGLPSGANVLTF. The CDR3 DNA reads as TGTGCCAGCAGCTTAACCCCGGGACTTCCCTCTGGGGCCAACGTCCTGACTTTC.

This clonotype occurred many times. V is TRBV7-9 and J is TRBJ1-2; D is undetermined. The germline gives CDR1 SEHNR, CDR2 FQNEAQ (reference sequence). The CDR3 covers 14 residues. Trimming took 3 bases from V and 2 from J, leaving 10 bases between them. CDR3 in amino acids: CASSLRTENYGYTF. The DNA for the CDR3 is TGTGCCAGCAGCTTGAGAACAGAGAACTATGGCTACACCTTC.

This clonotype has more than one count but fewer than ten. The chain combines TRBV5-4 with TRBJ2-4; 10 bases line up with TRBD2. CDR1 SGHNT and CDR2 YYREEE come from the germline V gene (reference sequence). The CDR3 extends over 16 amino acids. The V gene end was trimmed by 2 bases and the J gene end by 3 bases; junction bases not matched to a gene: 5. The CDR3 DNA sequence: TGTGCCAGCAGCTTCGGACTAGCGGATGTCAAAAACATTCAGTACTTC. Its protein is CASSFGLADVKNIQYF.

This clonotype was recorded many times. V is TRBV7-8 and J is TRBJ2-1; TRBD1 is a possible D gene (6 bases). Germline V gives CDR1 SGHVS, CDR2 FQNEAQ. V lost 7 bases and J lost 10, with 23 bases in between. This CDR3 contains 15 residues. CDR3 nucleotides: TGTGCCAGCATCCAGGGGTTGGGTATACAATGGGAGCAGTTCTTC. The encoded protein is CASIQGLGIQWEQFF.

This clonotype has more than one count but fewer than ten. The gene calls are TRBV11-2 and TRBJ2-5, with TRBD2 identical over 15 bases. Germline-derived CDR1 and CDR2 are SGHAT and FQNNGV. This CDR3 region has 16 residues. V lost 4 bases, J lost 5 bases, and 5 bases stayed unmatched. CDR3 nucleotides: TGTGCCAGCAGCTGGGGACTAGCGGGAGGATTGGAGACCCAGTACTTC. Translation: CASSWGLAGGLETQYF.

This clonotype was seen more than once but under ten times. The CDR3 sequence: CSATRRQSGGEQYF. The CDR3 DNA sequence: TGCAGTGCCACCCGGAGGCAGTCAGGGGGCGAGCAGTACTTC. The J gene is TRBJ2-7, the V gene TRBV20-1, with 7 bases aligning to TRBD1. Germline CDR1 is DFQATT and CDR2 is SNEGSKA (reference sequence). The CDR3 is made up of 14 amino acids. V trimming: 6 bases; J trimming: 6 bases; junction bases outside the gene matches: 14.

This clonotype has ten or more counts. The gene calls are TRBV7-2 and TRBJ2-3, with 8 bases lining up with TRBD2. V lost 4 bases and J lost 2; bases outside the gene matches: 14. Germline CDR1 SGHTA, CDR2 FQGNSA. This CDR3 spans 18 amino acids. The CDR3 DNA reads as TGTGCCAGCAGCTCGTCTAGTCGGGGGGGCCGGGACACAGATACGCAGTATTTT. Translating it yields CASSSSSRGGRDTDTQYF.

This clonotype occurred a few times. The V call is TRBV12-5, the J call TRBJ2-2; weak D call: TRBD2 (5 bases). CDR1 is LGHNT and CDR2 is FRNRAP in the germline V gene. The ends were cut back, 0 bases at V and 8 bases at J, with 19 bases in the middle. This CDR3 comprises 17 residues. The DNA for the CDR3 is TGTGCTAGTGGTTTGGTACTGAGCGGAGGAGGCCTAGGGGAGCTGTTTTTT. This gives the protein CASGLVLSGGGLGELFF.

V is TRBV10-3 and J is TRBJ1-3, with 7 bases that match TRBD1. The length of the CDR3 is 14 residues. Germline CDR1 ENHRY, CDR2 SYGVKD. The ends lost 9 bases at V and 5 bases at J; junction bases unmatched: 10. The CDR3 DNA sequence: TGTGCCATGAGGGGGGACAGATGGAGAAACACCATATATTTT. It translates to CAMRGDRWRNTIYF.

This clonotype was detected only a few times. The genes are TRBV7-8 and TRBJ2-7; TRBD1 matches at 10 bases. Germline CDR1 and CDR2: SGHVS and FQNEAQ. V shed 1 base, J shed 6 bases, and the junction held 6 bases outside the gene matches. The CDR3 runs to 15 residues. CDR3 residues: CASSLVPGTGAEQYF. The CDR3 DNA reads TGTGCCAGCAGCTTAGTGCCAGGGACAGGGGCCGAGCAGTACTTC. Full variable domain (rest looked up from reference TRBV7-8 and TRBJ2-7): GAGVSQSPRYKVAKRGQDVALRCDPISGHVSLFWYQQALGQGPEFLTYFQNEAQLDKSGLPSDRFFAERPEGSVSTLKIQRTQQEDSAVYLCASSLVPGTGAEQYFGPGTRLTVT.

Points on this clonotype: A much more abundant neighbour one base away suggests this may be a read error. The rearrangement links TRBV11-3 to TRBJ1-1; weak D call: TRBD1 (5 bases). CDR1 is SGHNT, CDR2 YENEEA, per germline. Trimming took 5 bases from V and 6 from J, leaving 19 bases between them. There are 15 residues in the CDR3. CDR3: CASSPDGGRDAEAFF. CDR3 in DNA: TGTGCCAGCAGCCCAGACGGAGGGAGGGACGCTGAAGCTTTCTTT.

The chain links TRBV12-3 or TRBV12-4 to TRBJ2-1; TRBD2 matches at 10 bases. This CDR3 comprises 17 residues. The J segment lost 4 bases and the V segment lost 5 bases, leaving 11 bases of the junction unmatched. The CDR3 DNA reads as TGTGCCAGCAGTCAGGCGGGGACTAGCGAGAAATACAATGAGCAGTTCTTC. Residues: CASSQAGTSEKYNEQFF.

V and J are TRBV10-3 and TRBJ2-2; the D call may be TRBD1 or TRBD2 (6 bases each). The germline V and J ends were trimmed by 6 bases and 5 bases, with 10 bases remaining between them. Germline V lookup: CDR1 ENHRY, CDR2 SYGVKD. The CDR3 extends over 13 amino acids. CDR3 nucleotides: TGTGCCATCAGGGGGGGCGGAACCGGGGAGCTGTTTTTT. Translating it yields CAIRGGGTGELFF.

The chain combines TRBV12-3 or TRBV12-4 with TRBJ1-1, with a possible D match to TRBD1 (5 bases). This CDR3 region has 14 residues. Deletions cut 3 bases from V and 0 bases from J, with 8 bases between. CDR3 sequence: CASSLDTMNTEAFF. In nucleotides, the CDR3 is TGTGCCAGCAGTTTGGACACCATGAACACTGAAGCTTTCTTT.

This clonotype has just a few counts. This chain joins TRBV30 and TRBJ1-1; 7 positions agree with TRBD1. The germline V gene encodes CDR1 GTSNPN and CDR2 SVGIG (reference sequence). The CDR3 covers 15 residues. V lost 3 bases and J lost 3; bases outside the gene matches: 10. The CDR3 loop is CAWSLTFQGDTEAFF. The CDR3 bases are TGTGCCTGGAGCCTTACCTTCCAGGGGGACACTGAAGCTTTCTTT.